These T cell receptor beta chains were read from a single sample in a study of Graves' ophthalmopathy and Graves' hyperthyroidism. One entry per CDR3 protein, called by TCRdb with MiXCR from the multiplex PCR reads. The sample carries around 400,000 distinct CDR3 sequences, roughly 21% recorded once. The sequenced sample consisted of peripheral blood. These TCRs come from a young woman with stable Graves' hyperthyroidism. CDR3s include the opening cysteine and the closing phenylalanine or tryptophan. D genes are given only for firm matches. The listing skips clone size in some rows; elsewhere it reads once, few, many or a size class.

d_gene: -; j_gene: TRBJ2-2; v_gene: TRBV29-1; abundance: many; CDR3nt: TGCAGCGTTGATAAGGAGAGCGGGGAGCTGTTTTTT; CDR3aa: CSVDKESGELFF
d_gene: TRBD1; j_gene: TRBJ2-5; v_gene: TRBV29-1; abundance: -; CDR3nt: TGCAGCGCTCACCGGGACAGCGAAGAGACCCAGTACTTC; CDR3aa: CSAHRDSEETQYF
d_gene: -; j_gene: TRBJ1-5; v_gene: TRBV20-1; abundance: many; CDR3nt: TGCAGTGGGTCCGACGGCCAGCCCCAGCATTTT; CDR3aa: CSGSDGQPQHF
d_gene: -; j_gene: TRBJ2-7; v_gene: TRBV6-2/TRBV6-3; abundance: many; CDR3nt: TGTGCCAGCGTTAACTCCTACGAGCAGTACTTC; CDR3aa: CASVNSYEQYF
d_gene: TRBD2; j_gene: TRBJ2-2; v_gene: TRBV5-1; abundance: many; CDR3nt: TGCGCCAGCAGCTCTAGCGGGAGGGCAGACACCGGGGAGCTGTTTTTT; CDR3aa: CASSSSGRADTGELFF
d_gene: -; j_gene: TRBJ1-1; v_gene: TRBV20-1; abundance: many; CDR3nt: TGCAGTGCTAGTCGTGCCAGGAACACTGAAGCTTTCTTT; CDR3aa: CSASRARNTEAFF
d_gene: -; j_gene: TRBJ1-1; v_gene: TRBV12-3/TRBV12-4; abundance: -; CDR3nt: TGTGCCAGCAGCCGACACCCCTACACTGAAGCTTTCTTT; CDR3aa: CASSRHPYTEAFF
d_gene: -; j_gene: TRBJ2-4; v_gene: TRBV5-4; abundance: many; CDR3nt: TGTGCCAGCAGCCCCGGGTCACCTTGGGACATTCAGTACTTC; CDR3aa: CASSPGSPWDIQYF
d_gene: -; j_gene: TRBJ2-5; v_gene: TRBV7-8; abundance: many; CDR3nt: TGTGCCAGCAGCTTTGGCACAGGGCTGGGTAAAGAGACCCAGTACTTC; CDR3aa: CASSFGTGLGKETQYF
d_gene: -; j_gene: TRBJ2-5; v_gene: TRBV25-1; abundance: many; CDR3nt: TGTGCCAGCAGTAGCAGGTTTAGGCCAGAGACCCAGTACTTC; CDR3aa: CASSSRFRPETQYF
d_gene: TRBD1; j_gene: TRBJ1-3; v_gene: TRBV6-1; abundance: -; CDR3nt: TGTGCCAGCAGTCGGACAGGGGGACGAGGAAACACCATATATTTT; CDR3aa: CASSRTGGRGNTIYF
d_gene: -; j_gene: TRBJ1-5; v_gene: TRBV12-3/TRBV12-4; abundance: many; CDR3nt: TGTGCCAGCAGTTTAGGATGGTTACCGAATCAGCCCCAGCATTTT; CDR3aa: CASSLGWLPNQPQHF
d_gene: -; j_gene: TRBJ2-7; v_gene: TRBV4-2; abundance: -; CDR3nt: TGTGCCAGCAGCCAACCATTTTCCTACGAGCAGTACTTC; CDR3aa: CASSQPFSYEQYF
d_gene: -; j_gene: TRBJ1-6; v_gene: TRBV6-1; abundance: -; CDR3nt: TGTGCCAGCAGTGAAAAAGAGGACAGCAATTCACCCCTCCACTTT; CDR3aa: CASSEKEDSNSPLHF
d_gene: -; j_gene: TRBJ2-2; v_gene: TRBV5-1; abundance: many; CDR3nt: TGCGCCAGCAGTTTTGCAAGCGGCCCGACCGGGGAGCTGTTTTTT; CDR3aa: CASSFASGPTGELFF
d_gene: TRBD1; j_gene: TRBJ2-2; v_gene: TRBV6-2/TRBV6-3; abundance: many; CDR3nt: TGTGCCAGCAGTTATGAGGAACAGGGGGCCGTCGGGGAGCTGTTTTTT; CDR3aa: CASSYEEQGAVGELFF
d_gene: -; j_gene: TRBJ2-7; v_gene: TRBV28; abundance: many; CDR3nt: TGTGCCAGCAGTTTAGTCACAGCAAACCGGGGGCAGGGGTGGTACGAGCAGTACTTC; CDR3aa: CASSLVTANRGQGWYEQYF
d_gene: -; j_gene: TRBJ2-7; v_gene: TRBV11-2; abundance: many; CDR3nt: TGTGCCAGCAGCCCCGGAGGGGGATTTAGCTCCTACGAGCAGTACTTC; CDR3aa: CASSPGGGFSSYEQYF
d_gene: TRBD2; j_gene: TRBJ2-7; v_gene: TRBV6-4; abundance: many; CDR3nt: TGTGCCAGCAGTGCCTTCCCCTCCTTAGCGGGAGTCCCCTACGAGCAGTACTTC; CDR3aa: CASSAFPSLAGVPYEQYF
d_gene: TRBD2; j_gene: TRBJ2-7; v_gene: TRBV18; abundance: few; CDR3nt: TGTGCCAGCTCACCTCAGGCGGGAGTCAACGAGCAGTACTTC; CDR3aa: CASSPQAGVNEQYF
d_gene: -; j_gene: TRBJ2-7; v_gene: TRBV11-2; abundance: many; CDR3nt: TGTGCCAGCAGCTTATCCACGGGACAAAACGAGCAGTACTTC; CDR3aa: CASSLSTGQNEQYF
d_gene: -; j_gene: TRBJ2-5; v_gene: TRBV10-3; abundance: -; CDR3nt: TGTGCCATCAGTGGAGGGGGGCAAGAGACCCAGTACTTC; CDR3aa: CAISGGGQETQYF
d_gene: -; j_gene: TRBJ1-6; v_gene: TRBV28; abundance: once; CDR3nt: TGTGCCAGCAACTACTACGGCGATAATTCACCCCTCCACTTT; CDR3aa: CASNYYGDNSPLHF
d_gene: -; j_gene: TRBJ1-1; v_gene: TRBV3-1; abundance: -; CDR3nt: TGTGCCAGCAGCCAACCACCCATGAACACTGAAGCTTTCTTT; CDR3aa: CASSQPPMNTEAFF